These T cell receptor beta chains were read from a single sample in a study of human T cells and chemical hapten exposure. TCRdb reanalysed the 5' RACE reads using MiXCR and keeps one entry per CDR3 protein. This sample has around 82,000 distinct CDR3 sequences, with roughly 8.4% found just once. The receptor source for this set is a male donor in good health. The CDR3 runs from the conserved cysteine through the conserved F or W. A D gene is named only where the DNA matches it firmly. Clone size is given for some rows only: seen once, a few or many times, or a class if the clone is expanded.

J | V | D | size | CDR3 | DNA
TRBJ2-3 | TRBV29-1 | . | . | CSVGLNTDTQYF | TGCAGCGTTGGACTCAACACAGATACGCAGTATTTT
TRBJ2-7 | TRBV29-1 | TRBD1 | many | CSVKEDRGHEQYF | TGCAGCGTTAAGGAAGACAGGGGGCACGAGCAGTACTTC
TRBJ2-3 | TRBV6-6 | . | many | CASSSLPGVQGIHTDTQYF | TGTGCCAGCAGTTCTCTCCCAGGGGTCCAGGGGATTCACACAGATACGCAGTATTTT
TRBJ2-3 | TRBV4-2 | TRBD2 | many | CASSIRTSEEDTQYF | TGTGCCAGCAGCATTCGGACTAGCGAGGAAGATACGCAGTATTTT
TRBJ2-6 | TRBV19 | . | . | CASSEQSFSGANVLTF | TGTGCCAGTAGTGAGCAGTCCTTCTCTGGGGCCAACGTCCTGACTTTC
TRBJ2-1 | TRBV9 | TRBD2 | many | CASSAGNSGGSYNEQFF | TGTGCCAGCAGTGCCGGGAATAGCGGGGGGTCCTACAATGAGCAGTTCTTC
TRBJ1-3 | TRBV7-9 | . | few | CASSSPDRRNTIYF | TGTGCCAGCAGCTCTCCCGACAGACGAAACACCATATATTTT
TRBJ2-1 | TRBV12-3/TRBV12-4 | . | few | CASKPPGGGRSGEQFF | TGTGCCAGCAAACCCCCGGGTGGGGGTCGATCCGGGGAGCAGTTCTTC
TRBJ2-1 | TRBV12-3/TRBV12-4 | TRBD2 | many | CASSLMGGRAVNEQFF | TGTGCCAGCAGTTTAATGGGCGGGAGGGCCGTCAATGAGCAGTTCTTC
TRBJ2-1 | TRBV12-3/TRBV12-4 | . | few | CASSLDLREQFF | TGTGCCAGCAGTTTAGATCTGCGCGAGCAGTTCTTC
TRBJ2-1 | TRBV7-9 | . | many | CASSLVGDEQFF | TGTGCCAGCAGCTTAGTGGGGGATGAGCAGTTCTTC
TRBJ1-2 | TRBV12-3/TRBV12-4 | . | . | CASTAPTGYGYTF | TGTGCCAGCACCGCTCCAACAGGCTATGGCTACACCTTC
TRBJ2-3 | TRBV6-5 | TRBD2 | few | CASSLLGSGSTDTQYF | TGTGCCAGCAGCCTCCTGGGTAGCGGGAGTACAGATACGCAGTATTTT
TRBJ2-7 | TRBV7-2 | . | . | CASSPPGRGAYEQYF | TGTGCCAGCAGCCCCCCAGGACGGGGGGCGTACGAGCAGTACTTC
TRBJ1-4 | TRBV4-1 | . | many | CASSRASPGMKEKLFF | TGCGCCAGCAGCCGGGCATCACCGGGGATGAAAGAAAAACTGTTTTTT
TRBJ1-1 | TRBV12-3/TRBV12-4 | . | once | CASSFGAGAGVNTEAFF | TGTGCCAGCAGTTTTGGTGCGGGGGCAGGTGTGAACACTGAAGCTTTCTTT
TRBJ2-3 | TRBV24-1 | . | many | CATSDTDTQYF | TGTGCCACCAGTGATACAGATACGCAGTATTTT
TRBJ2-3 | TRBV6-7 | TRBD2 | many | CASSYDGTSGNHTQYF | TGTGCCAGCAGTTATGACGGGACTAGCGGGAATCATACGCAGTATTTT
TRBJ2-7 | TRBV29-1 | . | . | CSVEDRGAYEQYF | TGCAGCGTTGAAGACAGGGGGGCCTACGAGCAGTACTTC
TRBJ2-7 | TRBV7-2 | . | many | CASSFGGTRYEQYF | TGTGCCAGCAGCTTCGGGGGCACGCGCTACGAGCAGTACTTC
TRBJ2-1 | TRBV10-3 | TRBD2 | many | CAISPGLPPNEQFF | TGTGCCATCAGCCCGGGACTACCCCCCAATGAGCAGTTCTTC
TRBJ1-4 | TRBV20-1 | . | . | CSARVPGQPATNEKLFF | TGCAGTGCTAGAGTTCCCGGACAGCCTGCAACTAATGAAAAACTGTTTTTT
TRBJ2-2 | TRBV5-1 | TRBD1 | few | CASSLDRGNTGELFF | TGCGCCAGCAGCTTAGACAGGGGGAACACCGGGGAGCTGTTTTTT
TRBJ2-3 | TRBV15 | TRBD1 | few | CATSRVPDRGLTDTQYF | TGTGCCACCAGCAGAGTCCCCGACAGGGGTCTCACAGATACGCAGTATTTT
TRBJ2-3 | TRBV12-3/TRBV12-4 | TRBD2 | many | CASSPRLATTDTQYF | TGTGCCAGCAGTCCCCGACTAGCGACCACAGATACGCAGTATTTT
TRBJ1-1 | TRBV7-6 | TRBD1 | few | CASSLERGREAFF | TGTGCCAGCAGCTTAGAAAGGGGGCGGGAAGCTTTCTTT